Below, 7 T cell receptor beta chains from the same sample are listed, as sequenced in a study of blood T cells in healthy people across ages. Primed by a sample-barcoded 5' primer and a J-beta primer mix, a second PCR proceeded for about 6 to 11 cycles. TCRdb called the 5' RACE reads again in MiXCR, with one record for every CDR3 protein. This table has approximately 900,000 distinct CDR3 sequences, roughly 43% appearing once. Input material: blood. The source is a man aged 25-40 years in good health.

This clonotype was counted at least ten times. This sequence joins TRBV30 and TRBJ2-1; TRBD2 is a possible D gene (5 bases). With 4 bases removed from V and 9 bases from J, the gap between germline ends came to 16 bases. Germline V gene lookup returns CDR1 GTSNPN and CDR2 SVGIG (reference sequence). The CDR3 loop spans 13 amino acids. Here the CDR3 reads CAWKVGQRAEQFF. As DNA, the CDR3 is TGTGCCTGGAAAGTCGGGCAGAGGGCTGAGCAGTTCTTC.

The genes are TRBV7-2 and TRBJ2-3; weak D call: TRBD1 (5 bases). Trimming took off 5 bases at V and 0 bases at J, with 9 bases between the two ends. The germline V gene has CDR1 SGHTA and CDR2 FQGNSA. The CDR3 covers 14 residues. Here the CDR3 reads CASSRQTSTDTQYF. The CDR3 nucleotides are TGTGCCAGCAGCCGACAGACGAGCACAGATACGCAGTATTTT.

CDR3 sequence: CASRHEQGWIYEQYF. CDR3 nucleotides: TGTGCCAGCAGGCACGAACAGGGGTGGATCTACGAGCAGTACTTC. This sequence joins TRBV6-5 and TRBJ2-7; TRBD1 matches at 7 bases. With V trimmed by 6 bases and J by 3 bases, 11 bases remained unmatched. This CDR3 is built from 15 residues. Germline assignment: CDR1 MNHEY and CDR2 SVGAGI.

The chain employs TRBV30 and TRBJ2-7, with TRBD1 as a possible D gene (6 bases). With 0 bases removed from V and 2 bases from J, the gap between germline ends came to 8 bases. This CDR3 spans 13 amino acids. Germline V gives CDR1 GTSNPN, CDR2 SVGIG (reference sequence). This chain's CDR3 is CAWSVGGPYEQYF. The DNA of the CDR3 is TGTGCCTGGAGTGTAGGGGGTCCCTACGAGCAGTACTTC. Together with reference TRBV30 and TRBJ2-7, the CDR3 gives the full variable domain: SQTIHQWPATLVQPVGSPLSLECTVEGTSNPNLYWYRQAAGRGLQLLFYSVGIGQISSEVPQNLSASRPQDRQFILSSKKLLLSDSGFYLCAWSVGGPYEQYFGPGTRLTVT.

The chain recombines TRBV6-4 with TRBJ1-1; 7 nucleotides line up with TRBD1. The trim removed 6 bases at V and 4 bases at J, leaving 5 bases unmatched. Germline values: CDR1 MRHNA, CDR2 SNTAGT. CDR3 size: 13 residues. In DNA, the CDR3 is TGTGCCAGCAGCGAACAGGGGAGCACTGAAGCTTTCTTT. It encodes CASSEQGSTEAFF.

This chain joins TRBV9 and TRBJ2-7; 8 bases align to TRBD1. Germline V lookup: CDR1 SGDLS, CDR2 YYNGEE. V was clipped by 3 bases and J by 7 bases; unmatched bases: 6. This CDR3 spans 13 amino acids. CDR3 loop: CASSALQGEEQYF. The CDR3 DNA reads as TGTGCCAGCAGCGCGCTACAGGGGGAAGAGCAGTACTTC.

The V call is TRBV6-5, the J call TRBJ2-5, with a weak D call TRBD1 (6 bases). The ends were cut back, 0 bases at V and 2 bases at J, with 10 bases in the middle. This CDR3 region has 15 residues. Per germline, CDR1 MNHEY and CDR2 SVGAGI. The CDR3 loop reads CASSYSVGQQETQYF. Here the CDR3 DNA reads TGTGCCAGCAGTTACTCGGTAGGACAGCAAGAGACCCAGTACTTC.